This T cell receptor beta chain is drawn from a study of blood T cell repertoires in COVID-19. In the study overall: COVID-19 samples, acute and convalescent, were from the United States, Italy and Spain.

V lost 8 bases and J 4 bases, leaving 17 bases between the germline ends. The CDR3 has 14 amino acids. The germline V gene has CDR1 LNHDA and CDR2 SQIVND (reference sequence). Produced via immunoSEQ multiplex PCR; TCRdb's table is partial and in-frame only. The sample records 150,000 to 200,000 clones, around 84% being singletons. The sample taken for sequencing was PBMCs or T cells enriched from blood (not recorded which). The chain joins TRBV19 to TRBJ1-2; weak D call: TRBD1 (6 bases). This TCR came from a middle-aged man who had recovered from COVID-19. This chain's CDR3 is CASSPTGMAYGYTF. The DNA of the CDR3 is TGTGCCAGTTCACCAACAGGGATGGCCTATGGCTACACCTTC. Full variable domain (rest looked up from reference TRBV19 and TRBJ1-2): DGGITQSPKYLFRKEGQNVTLSCEQNLNHDAMYWYRQDPGQGLRLIYYSQIVNDFQKGDIAEGYSVSREKKESFPLTVTSAQKNPTAFYLCASSPTGMAYGYTFGSGTRLTVV.